These 17 T cell receptor beta chains share one sample of origin, sequenced in a study of cytomegalovirus exposure and HLA in healthy donors. 13 Jbeta primers and 60 Vbeta primers were used for the PCR. Profiled with immunoSEQ multiplex PCR; TCRdb holds only in-frame clones, not every one. The ten most abundant clones cover 8.9% of a sample with 35,000 to 45,000 clones. The source material was PBMCs. These receptors were collected from a man in his forties in good health and CMV-seropositive.

The J gene is TRBJ1-5, the V gene TRBV6-6; tentative D call: TRBD1 (5 bases). The CDR3 totals 13 residues. Trimming took 11 bases from V and 4 from J, leaving 15 bases between them. Germline V CDR1 and CDR2: MNHNY, SVGAGI (reference sequence). The CDR3 is CAGGWDSNQPQHF. As DNA, the CDR3 is TGTGCCGGTGGGTGGGACTCAAATCAGCCCCAGCATTTT.

The genes are TRBV7-2 and TRBJ2-5, with D possibly being TRBD2 (6 bases). The DNA end lines up better with TRBJ2-7; the J call may be wrong. Germline values: CDR1 SGHTA, CDR2 FQGNSA. The length of the CDR3 is 13 residues. Written as DNA, the CDR3 is TGTGCCAGCAGCCCCAGCGGGTCCTACGAGCAGTACTTC. Encoded protein: CASSPSGSYEQYF.

The chain uses TRBV19 and TRBJ2-5; 8 positions agree with TRBD2. Unmatched junction bases numbered 4, after V lost 5 bases and J lost 2 bases. This CDR3 contains 14 residues. Germline CDR1 and CDR2: LNHDA and SQIVND (reference sequence). The chain's CDR3 is CASSPIAGQETQYF. DNA for the CDR3: TGTGCCAGTAGTCCGATAGCGGGACAAGAGACCCAGTACTTC.

V gene TRBV7-3 combines with J gene TRBJ2-2; possibly TRBD2 for D (6 bases). The CDR3 has 16 amino acids. The V end lost 0 bases, the J end lost 6 bases, and 14 bases lay between the germline ends. Germline V gene data show CDR1 as SGHTA and CDR2 as FQGTGA. Here the CDR3 reads CASSLTGLKFPGELFF. The DNA for the CDR3 is TGTGCCAGCAGCTTAACGGGACTGAAGTTCCCCGGGGAGCTGTTTTTT. The entire variable domain, with the rest obtained from reference TRBV7-3 and TRBJ2-2, is as follows: GAGVSQTPSNKVTEKGKYVELRCDPISGHTALYWYRQSLGQGPEFLIYFQGTGAADDSGLPNDRFFAVRPEGSVSTLKIQRTERGDSAVYLCASSLTGLKFPGELFFGEGSRLTVL.

The chain links TRBV2 to TRBJ2-6, with a possible D match to TRBD2 (5 bases). Looked up from germline, CDR1 is SNHLY and CDR2 is FYNNEI. Trimming left V 7 bases short and J 2 bases short, with 9 bases between. The CDR3 covers 14 residues. CDR3 region: CASIGVPGANVLTF. The CDR3 DNA follows: TGTGCCAGCATCGGGGTTCCTGGGGCCAACGTCCTGACTTTC. Full variable domain (rest looked up from reference TRBV2 and TRBJ2-6): EPEVTQTPSHQVTQMGQEVILRCVPISNHLYFYWYRQILGQKVEFLVSFYNNEISEKSEIFDDQFSVERPDGSNFTLKIRSTKLEDSAMYFCASIGVPGANVLTFGAGSRLTVL.

The chain has TRBV5-1 and TRBJ2-1; 11 bases are a match to TRBD2. V shed 5 bases and J 8 bases; nucleotides not matched to a gene: 12. The CDR3 is 16 amino acids. Germline assignment: CDR1 SGHRS and CDR2 YFSETQ. The chain's CDR3 is CASSFSGRAGFDEQFF. Here the CDR3 DNA reads TGCGCCAGCAGTTTTAGCGGGAGGGCCGGGTTCGATGAGCAGTTCTTC.

Written as DNA, the CDR3 is TGTGCCAGTATAGCAGAAAACTATGGCTACACCTTC. This translates into CASIAENYGYTF. J is TRBJ1-2 and V is TRBV19; D not resolved. Germline CDR1 reads LNHDA; CDR2 reads SQIVND (reference sequence). Trimming pared 7 bases from V and 2 bases from J, leaving 8 bases between. The CDR3 is 12 residues long.

V and J are TRBV27 and TRBJ2-7; D perhaps matches TRBD2 (5 bases). This CDR3 region has 12 residues. Germline V gene data show CDR1 as MNHEY and CDR2 as SMNVEV (reference sequence). Trimming shortened V by 8 bases and J by 6 bases, and 14 bases separated the two germline ends. The CDR3 loop is CASRRTSGEQYF. In DNA form, the CDR3 reads TGTGCCAGCCGACGGACCAGCGGCGAGCAGTACTTC.

This chain connects TRBV18 to TRBJ1-1; perhaps TRBD1 as D (5 bases). The length of the CDR3 is 16 residues. Germline V gene data show CDR1 as KGHSH and CDR2 as LQKENI. The V end lost 3 bases, the J end lost 9 bases, and 23 bases lay between the germline ends. CDR3 coding DNA: TGTGCCAGCTCACCGATGGGTACGGGGGGTCAAAGCCAAGCTTTCTTT. It codes for CASSPMGTGGQSQAFF.

The CDR3 spells CASSVGAGRLGTEAFF. Here the CDR3 DNA reads TGTGCCAGCAGCGTAGGAGCGGGCCGATTGGGGACTGAAGCTTTCTTT. The V gene is TRBV9, the J gene TRBJ1-1; D remains unclear. Per the germline V gene, CDR1 is SGDLS and CDR2 is YYNGEE. CDR3 length equals 16 residues. Trimming pared 0 bases from V and 5 bases from J, leaving 17 bases between.

The chain couples TRBV11-2 to TRBJ2-7; TRBD2 aligns across 9 bases. Germline V gene data show CDR1 as SGHAT and CDR2 as FQNNGV. CDR3 length: 15 residues. The ends lost 0 bases at V and 3 bases at J; junction bases unmatched: 3. CDR3 sequence (DNA): TGTGCCAGCAGCTTAGAGGCGGGAGGGCTCTACGAGCAGTACTTC. It translates to CASSLEAGGLYEQYF.

V and J are TRBV6-1 and TRBJ2-7, with 9 bases lining up with TRBD1. The CDR3 sequence is 14 residues long. The V and J ends lost 6 bases and 2 bases, in that order; junction bases with no gene match: 5. The germline gives CDR1 MNHNS, CDR2 SASEGT. The CDR3 region has the DNA TGTGCCAGCAGGTCCGGGACAGGGACCTACGAGCAGTACTTC. This encodes CASRSGTGTYEQYF.

The V call is TRBV5-4, the J call TRBJ2-5; the match to TRBD1 covers 11 bases. Trimming removed 4 bases from V and 5 bases from J; junction bases left unmatched: 10. The CDR3 covers 16 residues. Germline-derived CDR1 and CDR2 are SGHNT and YYREEE (reference sequence). CDR3 in amino acids: CASSLSRTGGRETQYF. Here the CDR3 DNA reads TGTGCCAGCAGCCTTTCCCGGACAGGGGGCAGGGAGACCCAGTACTTC.

As DNA, the CDR3 is TGTGCCAGCAGCTTAATTTCGAGTCTCACAGATACGCAGTATTTT. It specifies CASSLISSLTDTQYF. The chain couples TRBV7-2 to TRBJ2-3; unclear D gene. Deletions cut 2 bases from V and 2 bases from J, with 11 bases between. The CDR3 covers 15 residues. Germline values: CDR1 SGHTA, CDR2 FQGNSA.

The genes are TRBV5-1 and TRBJ1-1, with 9 positions matching TRBD1. The germline gives CDR1 SGHRS, CDR2 YFSETQ. V shed 3 bases and J 1 base; nucleotides not matched to a gene: 1. The CDR3 runs to 14 residues. The CDR3 DNA follows: TGCGCCAGCAGCTCGGGACAGGGGAACACTGAAGCTTTCTTT. Translation: CASSSGQGNTEAFF.

The chain links TRBV5-1 to TRBJ1-6; no firm D call. This CDR3 has 14 amino acids. Trimming took off 4 bases at V and 10 bases at J, with 15 bases between the two ends. Germline CDR1 reads SGHRS; CDR2 reads YFSETQ. CDR3 DNA sequence: TGCGCCAGCAGCGCCGACTTGTCGGTCTCACCCCTCCACTTT. Translating it yields CASSADLSVSPLHF.

The chain couples TRBV6-6 to TRBJ2-3; TRBD2 matches at 15 bases. CDR1 and CDR2 from the germline V gene are MNHNY and SVGAGI (reference sequence). The CDR3 is made up of 15 amino acids. The ends lost 6 bases at V and 12 bases at J; junction bases unmatched: 10. As DNA, the CDR3 is TGTGCCAGCAGATCGCCGGGGACTAGCGGGAGGCCCCAGTATTTT. Residues: CASRSPGTSGRPQYF.